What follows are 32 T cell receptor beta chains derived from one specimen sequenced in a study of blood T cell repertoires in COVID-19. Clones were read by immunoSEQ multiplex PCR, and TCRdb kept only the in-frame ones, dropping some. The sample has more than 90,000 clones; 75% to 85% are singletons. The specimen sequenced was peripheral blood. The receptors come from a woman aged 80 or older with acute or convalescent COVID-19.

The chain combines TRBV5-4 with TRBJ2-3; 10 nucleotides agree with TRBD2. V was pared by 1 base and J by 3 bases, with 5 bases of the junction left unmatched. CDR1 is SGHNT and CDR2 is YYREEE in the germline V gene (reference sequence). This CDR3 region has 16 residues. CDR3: CASSLRVAGGTDTQYF. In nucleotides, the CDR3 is TGTGCCAGCAGCTTGAGGGTAGCGGGAGGAACAGATACGCAGTATTTT.

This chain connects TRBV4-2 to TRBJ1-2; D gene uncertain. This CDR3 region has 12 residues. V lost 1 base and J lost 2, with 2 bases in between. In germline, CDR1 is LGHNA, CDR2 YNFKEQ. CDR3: CASSQANYGYTF. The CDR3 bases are TGTGCCAGCAGCCAAGCAAACTATGGCTACACCTTC.

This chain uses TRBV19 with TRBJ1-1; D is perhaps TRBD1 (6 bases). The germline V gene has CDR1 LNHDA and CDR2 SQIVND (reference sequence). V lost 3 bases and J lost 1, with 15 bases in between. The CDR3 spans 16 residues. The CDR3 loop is CASSMTRGAANTEAFF. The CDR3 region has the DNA TGTGCCAGTAGTATGACCCGGGGGGCCGCGAACACTGAAGCTTTCTTT.

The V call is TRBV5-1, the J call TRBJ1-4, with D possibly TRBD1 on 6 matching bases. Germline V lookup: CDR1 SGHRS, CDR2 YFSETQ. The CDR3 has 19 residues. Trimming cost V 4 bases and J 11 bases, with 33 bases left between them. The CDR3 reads CASSTRPPIGGGIPAKLFF. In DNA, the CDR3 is TGCGCCAGCAGCACGCGCCCCCCGATTGGGGGCGGTATCCCGGCGAAACTGTTTTTT. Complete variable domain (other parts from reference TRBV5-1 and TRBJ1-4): KAGVTQTPRYLIKTRGQQVTLSCSPISGHRSVSWYQQTPGQGLQFLFEYFSETQRNKGNFPGRFSGRQFSNSRSEMNVSTLELGDSALYLCASSTRPPIGGGIPAKLFFGSGTQLSVL.

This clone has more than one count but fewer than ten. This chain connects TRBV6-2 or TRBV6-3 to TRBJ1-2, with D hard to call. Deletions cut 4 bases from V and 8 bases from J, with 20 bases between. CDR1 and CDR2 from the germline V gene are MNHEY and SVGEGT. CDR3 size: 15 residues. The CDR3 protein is CASSSHMSIAAGYTF. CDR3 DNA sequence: TGTGCCAGCAGTTCCCACATGAGCATAGCCGCCGGCTACACCTTC.

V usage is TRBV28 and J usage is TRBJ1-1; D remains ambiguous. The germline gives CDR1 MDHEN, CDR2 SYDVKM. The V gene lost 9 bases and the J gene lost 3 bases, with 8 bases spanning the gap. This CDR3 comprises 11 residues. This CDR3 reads CASNTYTEAFF. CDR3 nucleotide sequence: TGTGCCAGTAATACTTACACTGAAGCTTTCTTT. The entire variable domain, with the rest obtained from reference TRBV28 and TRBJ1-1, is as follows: DVKVTQSSRYLVKRTGEKVFLECVQDMDHENMFWYRQDPGLGLRLIYFSYDVKMKEKGDIPEGYSVSREKKERFSLILESASTNQTSMYLCASNTYTEAFFGQGTRLTVV.

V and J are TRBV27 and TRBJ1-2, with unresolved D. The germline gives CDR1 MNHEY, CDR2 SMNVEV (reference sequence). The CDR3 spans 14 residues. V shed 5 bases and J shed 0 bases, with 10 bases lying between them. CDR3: CASSPKPSNYGYTF. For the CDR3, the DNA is TGTGCCAGCAGTCCCAAGCCCTCTAACTATGGCTACACCTTC.

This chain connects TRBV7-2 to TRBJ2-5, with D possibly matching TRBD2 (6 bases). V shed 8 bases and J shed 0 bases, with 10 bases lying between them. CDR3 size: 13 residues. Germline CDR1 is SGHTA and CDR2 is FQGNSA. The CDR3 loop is CASAPGDQETQYF. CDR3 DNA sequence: TGTGCCAGCGCGCCGGGGGACCAAGAGACCCAGTACTTC.

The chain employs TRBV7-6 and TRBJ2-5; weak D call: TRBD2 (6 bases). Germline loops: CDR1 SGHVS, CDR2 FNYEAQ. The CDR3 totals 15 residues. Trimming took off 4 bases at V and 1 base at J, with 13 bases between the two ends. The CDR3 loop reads CASSSWEVTQETQYF. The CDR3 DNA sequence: TGTGCCAGCAGCTCGTGGGAGGTCACCCAAGAGACCCAGTACTTC. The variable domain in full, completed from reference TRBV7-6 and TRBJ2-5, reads GAGVSQSPRYKVTKRGQDVALRCDPISGHVSLYWYRQALGQGPEFLTYFNYEAQQDKSGLPNDRFSAERPEGSISTLTIQRTEQRDSAMYRCASSSWEVTQETQYFGPGTRLLVL.

CDR3 in DNA: TGTGCCAGCAGCCGTACTCGGGGGGGTTCTAATGAAAAACTGTTTTTT. Translated, it gives CASSRTRGGSNEKLFF. The chain joins TRBV3-1 (or the pseudogene TRBV3-2) to TRBJ1-4; tentative D call: TRBD1 (5 bases). V gave up 4 bases and J gave up 3 bases, with 15 bases separating them. The germline V gene has CDR1 LGHDT and CDR2 YNNKEL (reference sequence). The CDR3 is 16 residues long.

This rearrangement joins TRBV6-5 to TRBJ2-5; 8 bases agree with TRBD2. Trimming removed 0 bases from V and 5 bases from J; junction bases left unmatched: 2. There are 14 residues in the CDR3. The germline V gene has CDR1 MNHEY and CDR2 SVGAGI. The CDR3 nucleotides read TGTGCCAGCAGTTACTCCCCTAGCGGGGAGACCCAGTACTTC. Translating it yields CASSYSPSGETQYF.

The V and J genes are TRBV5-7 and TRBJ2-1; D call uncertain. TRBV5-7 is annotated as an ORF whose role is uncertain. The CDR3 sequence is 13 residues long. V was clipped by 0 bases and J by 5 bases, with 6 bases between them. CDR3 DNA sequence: TGTGCCAGCAGCTTGGTTCTAGACAATGAGCAGTTCTTC. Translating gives CASSLVLDNEQFF.

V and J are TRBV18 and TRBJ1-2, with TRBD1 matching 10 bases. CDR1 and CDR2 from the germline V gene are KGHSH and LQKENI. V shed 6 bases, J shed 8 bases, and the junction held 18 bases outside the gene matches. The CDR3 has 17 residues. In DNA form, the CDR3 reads TGTGCCAGCTCCATCCGTCCGAGACAGGGGGCGAGTAGCGGCTACACCTTC. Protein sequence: CASSIRPRQGASSGYTF. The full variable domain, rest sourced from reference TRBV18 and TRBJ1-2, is NAGVMQNPRHLVRRRGQEARLRCSPMKGHSHVYWYRQLPEEGLKFMVYLQKENIIDESGMPKERFSAEFPKEGPSILRIQQVVRGDSAAYFCASSIRPRQGASSGYTFGSGTRLTVV.

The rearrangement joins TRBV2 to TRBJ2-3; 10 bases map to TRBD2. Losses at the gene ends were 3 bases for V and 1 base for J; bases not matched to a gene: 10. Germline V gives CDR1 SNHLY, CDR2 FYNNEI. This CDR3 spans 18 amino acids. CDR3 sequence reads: CASSEMASGSLGTDTQYF. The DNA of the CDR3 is TGTGCCAGCAGTGAGATGGCTAGCGGGAGTCTCGGCACAGATACGCAGTATTTT.

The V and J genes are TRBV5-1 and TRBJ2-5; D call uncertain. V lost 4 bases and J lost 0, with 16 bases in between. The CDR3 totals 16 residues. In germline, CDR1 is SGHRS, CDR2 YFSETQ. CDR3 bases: TGCGCCAGCAGCCTGGGGTCCTGGCGGTACCAAGAGACCCAGTACTTC. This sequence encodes CASSLGSWRYQETQYF.

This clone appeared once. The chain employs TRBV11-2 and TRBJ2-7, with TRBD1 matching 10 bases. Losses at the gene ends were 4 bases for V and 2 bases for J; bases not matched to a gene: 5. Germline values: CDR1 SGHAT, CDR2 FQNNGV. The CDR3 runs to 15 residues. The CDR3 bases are TGTGCCAGCAGCTCTTGGACAGGGGGTCCCTACGAGCAGTACTTC. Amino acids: CASSSWTGGPYEQYF.

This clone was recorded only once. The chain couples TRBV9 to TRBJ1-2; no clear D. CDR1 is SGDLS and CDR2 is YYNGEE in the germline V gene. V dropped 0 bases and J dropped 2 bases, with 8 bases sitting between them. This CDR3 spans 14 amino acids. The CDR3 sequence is CASSVDYSNYGYTF. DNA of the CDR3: TGTGCCAGCAGCGTAGATTACAGCAACTATGGCTACACCTTC.

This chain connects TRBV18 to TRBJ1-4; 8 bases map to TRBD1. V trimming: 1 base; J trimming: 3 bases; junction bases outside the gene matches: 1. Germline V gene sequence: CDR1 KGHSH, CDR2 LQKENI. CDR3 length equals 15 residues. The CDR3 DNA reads TGTGCCAGCTCACCACGGGACAGGCCTAATGAAAAACTGTTTTTT. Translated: CASSPRDRPNEKLFF.

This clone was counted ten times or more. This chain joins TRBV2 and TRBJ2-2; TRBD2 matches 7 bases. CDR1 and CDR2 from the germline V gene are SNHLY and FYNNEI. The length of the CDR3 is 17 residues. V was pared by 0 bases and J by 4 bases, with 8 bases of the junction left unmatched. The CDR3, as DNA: TGTGCCAGCAGTGAAGCGCTCTACGGGGGGACCACCGGGGAGCTGTTTTTT. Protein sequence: CASSEALYGGTTGELFF. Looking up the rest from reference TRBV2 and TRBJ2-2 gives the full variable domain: EPEVTQTPSHQVTQMGQEVILRCVPISNHLYFYWYRQILGQKVEFLVSFYNNEISEKSEIFDDQFSVERPDGSNFTLKIRSTKLEDSAMYFCASSEALYGGTTGELFFGEGSRLTVL.

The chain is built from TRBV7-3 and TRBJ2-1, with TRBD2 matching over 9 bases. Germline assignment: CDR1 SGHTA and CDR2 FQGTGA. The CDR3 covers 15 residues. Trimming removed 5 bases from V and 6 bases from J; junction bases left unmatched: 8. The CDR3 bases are TGTGCCAGCAGCACAGCTAGCGGGAACGTCAATGAGCAGTTCTTC. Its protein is CASSTASGNVNEQFF.

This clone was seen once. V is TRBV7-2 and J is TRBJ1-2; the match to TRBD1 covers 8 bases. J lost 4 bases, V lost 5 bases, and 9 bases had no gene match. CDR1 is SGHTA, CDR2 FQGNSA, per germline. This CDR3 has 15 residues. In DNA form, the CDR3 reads TGTGCCAGCAGCGGCCAACAGGGGGAACTCTATGGCTACACCTTC. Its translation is CASSGQQGELYGYTF.

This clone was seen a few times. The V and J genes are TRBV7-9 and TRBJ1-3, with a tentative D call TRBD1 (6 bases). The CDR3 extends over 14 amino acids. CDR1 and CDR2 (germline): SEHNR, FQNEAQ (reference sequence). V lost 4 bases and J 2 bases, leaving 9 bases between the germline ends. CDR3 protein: CASSYTGTGNTIYF. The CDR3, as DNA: TGTGCCAGCAGCTATACAGGGACTGGAAACACCATATATTTT. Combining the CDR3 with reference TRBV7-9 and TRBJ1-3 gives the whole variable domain DTGVSQNPRHKITKRGQNVTFRCDPISEHNRLYWYRQTLGQGPEFLTYFQNEAQLEKSRLLSDRFSAERPKGSFSTLEIQRTEQGDSAMYLCASSYTGTGNTIYFGEGSWLTVV.

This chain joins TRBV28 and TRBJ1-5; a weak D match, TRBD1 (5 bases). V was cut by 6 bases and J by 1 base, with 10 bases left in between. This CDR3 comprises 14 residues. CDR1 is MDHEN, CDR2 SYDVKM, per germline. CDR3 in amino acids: CASRSGLSNQPQHF. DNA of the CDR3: TGTGCCAGCAGATCAGGGCTCAGCAATCAGCCCCAGCATTTT.

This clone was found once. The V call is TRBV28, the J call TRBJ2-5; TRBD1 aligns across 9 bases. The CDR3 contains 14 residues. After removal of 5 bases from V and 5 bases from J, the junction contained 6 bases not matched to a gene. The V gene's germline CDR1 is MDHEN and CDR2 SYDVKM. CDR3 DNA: TGTGCCAGCAGTCCCACAGGGGGCCGGGAGACCCAGTACTTC. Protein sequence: CASSPTGGRETQYF.

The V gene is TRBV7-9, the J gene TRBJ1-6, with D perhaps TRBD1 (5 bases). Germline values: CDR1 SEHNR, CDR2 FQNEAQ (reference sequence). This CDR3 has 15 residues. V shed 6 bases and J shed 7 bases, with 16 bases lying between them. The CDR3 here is CASRSSGQINSPLHF. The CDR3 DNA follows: TGTGCCAGCAGGTCTTCCGGACAAATCAATTCACCCCTCCACTTT.

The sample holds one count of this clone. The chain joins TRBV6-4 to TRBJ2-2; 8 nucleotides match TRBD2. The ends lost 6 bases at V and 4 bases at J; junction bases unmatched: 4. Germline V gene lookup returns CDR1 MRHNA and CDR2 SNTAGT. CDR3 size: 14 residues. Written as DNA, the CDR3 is TGTGCCAGCAGACCCGGGACTAGCACCGGGGAGCTGTTTTTT. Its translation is CASRPGTSTGELFF.

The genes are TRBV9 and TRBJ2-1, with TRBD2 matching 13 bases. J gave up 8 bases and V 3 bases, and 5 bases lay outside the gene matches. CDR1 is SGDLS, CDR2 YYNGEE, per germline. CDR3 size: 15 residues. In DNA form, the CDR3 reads TGTGCCAGCAGCGGTGGACTAGCGGGAGTGGATGAGCAGTTCTTC. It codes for CASSGGLAGVDEQFF.

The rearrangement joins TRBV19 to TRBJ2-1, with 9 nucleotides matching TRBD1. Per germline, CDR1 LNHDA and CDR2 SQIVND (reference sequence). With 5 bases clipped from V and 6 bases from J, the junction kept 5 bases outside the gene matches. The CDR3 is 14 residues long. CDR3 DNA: TGTGCCAGTAGTGTCCGGACAGGGGTCAATGAGCAGTTCTTC. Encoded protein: CASSVRTGVNEQFF.

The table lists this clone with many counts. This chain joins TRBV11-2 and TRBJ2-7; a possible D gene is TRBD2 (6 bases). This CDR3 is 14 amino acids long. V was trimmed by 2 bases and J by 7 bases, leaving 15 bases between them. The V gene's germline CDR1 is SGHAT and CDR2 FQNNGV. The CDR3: CASSLSTARGEQYF. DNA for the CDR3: TGTGCCAGCAGCTTATCAACGGCTCGGGGGGAGCAGTACTTC.

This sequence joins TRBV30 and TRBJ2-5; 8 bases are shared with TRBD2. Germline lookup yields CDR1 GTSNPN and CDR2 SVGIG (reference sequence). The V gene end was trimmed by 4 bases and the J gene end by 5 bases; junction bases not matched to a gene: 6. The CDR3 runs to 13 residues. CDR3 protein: CAWTGGVEETQYF. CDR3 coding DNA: TGTGCCTGGACGGGGGGGGTTGAGGAGACCCAGTACTTC.

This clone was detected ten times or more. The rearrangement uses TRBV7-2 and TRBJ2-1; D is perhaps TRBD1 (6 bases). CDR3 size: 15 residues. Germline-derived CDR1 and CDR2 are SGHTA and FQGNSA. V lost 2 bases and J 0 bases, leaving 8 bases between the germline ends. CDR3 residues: CASSLQGSSYNEQFF. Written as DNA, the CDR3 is TGTGCCAGCAGCTTACAGGGGAGCTCCTACAATGAGCAGTTCTTC.

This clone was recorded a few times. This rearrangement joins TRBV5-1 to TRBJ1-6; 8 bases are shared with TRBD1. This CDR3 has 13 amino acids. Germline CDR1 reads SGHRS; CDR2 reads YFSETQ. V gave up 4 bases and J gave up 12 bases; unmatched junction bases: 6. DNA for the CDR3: TGCGCCAGCAGCGAGGGGACAGGTGGACCCCTCCACTTT. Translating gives CASSEGTGGPLHF.